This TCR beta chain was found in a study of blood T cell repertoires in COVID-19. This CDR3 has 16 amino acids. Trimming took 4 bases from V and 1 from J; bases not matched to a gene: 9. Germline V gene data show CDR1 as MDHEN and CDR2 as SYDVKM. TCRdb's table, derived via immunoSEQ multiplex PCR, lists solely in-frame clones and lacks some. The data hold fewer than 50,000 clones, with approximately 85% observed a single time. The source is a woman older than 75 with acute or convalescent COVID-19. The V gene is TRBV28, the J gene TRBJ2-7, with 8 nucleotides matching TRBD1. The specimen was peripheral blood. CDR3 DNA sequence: TGTGCCAGCAGTTCCCCCCGGACAGGGCTATCCTACGAGCAGTACTTC. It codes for CASSSPRTGLSYEQYF.